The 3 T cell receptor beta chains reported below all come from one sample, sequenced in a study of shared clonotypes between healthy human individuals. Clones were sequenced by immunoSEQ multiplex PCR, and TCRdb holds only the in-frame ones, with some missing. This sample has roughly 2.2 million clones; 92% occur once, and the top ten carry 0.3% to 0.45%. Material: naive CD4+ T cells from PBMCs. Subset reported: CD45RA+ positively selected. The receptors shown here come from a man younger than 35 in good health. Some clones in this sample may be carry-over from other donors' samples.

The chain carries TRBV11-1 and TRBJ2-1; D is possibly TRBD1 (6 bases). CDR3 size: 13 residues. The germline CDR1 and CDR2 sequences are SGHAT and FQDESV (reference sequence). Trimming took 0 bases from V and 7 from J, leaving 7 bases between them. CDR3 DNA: TGTGCCAGCAGCTTAGCAGGGGGTAATGAGCAGTTCTTC. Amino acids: CASSLAGGNEQFF.

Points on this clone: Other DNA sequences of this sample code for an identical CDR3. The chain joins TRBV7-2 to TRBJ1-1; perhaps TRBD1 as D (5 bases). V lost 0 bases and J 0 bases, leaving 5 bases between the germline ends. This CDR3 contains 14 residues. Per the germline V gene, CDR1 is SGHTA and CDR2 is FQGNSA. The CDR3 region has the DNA TGTGCCAGCAGCTTAGCAGGGGTGAACACTGAAGCTTTCTTT. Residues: CASSLAGVNTEAFF.

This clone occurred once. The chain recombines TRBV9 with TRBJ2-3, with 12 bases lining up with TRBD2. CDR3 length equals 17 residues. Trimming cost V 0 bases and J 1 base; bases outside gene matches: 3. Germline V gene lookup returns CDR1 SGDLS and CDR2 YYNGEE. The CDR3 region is CASSVATSGSGTDTQYF. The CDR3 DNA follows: TGTGCCAGCAGCGTAGCGACTAGCGGGAGCGGCACAGATACGCAGTATTTT.